Ten or more counts support the clone carrying this T cell receptor (beta chain). Its target is not known. This specimen comes from a study of early T cells in non-severe SARS-CoV-2 infection. Study as a whole: The chains were unpaired, and the sequenced material was bulk RNA from unsorted whole blood.

Attached unique molecular identifiers marked individual cDNA molecules. MiXCR was run by TCRdb on the 5' RACE reads, yielding one entry per CDR3 protein. Of 28,000 or so distinct CDR3 sequences in the sample, about 3.9% were seen once. This CDR3 is built from 15 residues. Germline V gene lookup returns CDR1 MNHEY and CDR2 SVGEGT. Trimming pared 0 bases from V and 0 bases from J, leaving 9 bases between. Overall study results and limits: Matches to VDJdb favored anti-spike CD8 responses and missed private and CD4 specificities.

Sequenced sample: whole blood. The clonotype originates from an adult who was a healthcare worker with PCR-confirmed SARS-CoV-2 infection or an uninfected control (not recorded which). The chain combines TRBV6-2 or TRBV6-3 with TRBJ2-7, with D unresolved. The chain's CDR3 is CASSYSGESSYEQYF. CDR3 DNA sequence: TGTGCCAGCAGTTACTCGGGCGAGAGCTCCTACGAGCAGTACTTC.